Following are 31 T cell receptor beta chains from one sample sequenced in a study of T cells in Graves' hyperthyroidism and ophthalmopathy. There were TCR beta CDR3 regions amplified from RNA transcripts. When the TCR CDR3 underwent first-round RT-PCR, the HTBI primer set was used. MiXCR, applied by TCRdb to the multiplex PCR reads, yields one record per CDR3 protein. The table has around 700,000 distinct CDR3 sequences, about 17% seen once. The sample taken for sequencing was blood. The receptors originated from a woman in her forties or fifties with Graves' hyperthyroidism that later progressed to Graves' ophthalmopathy.

This clonotype showed up just a few times. In DNA, the CDR3 is TGCAGCGCGCCCCCAAATCTCGGGGGGGCGTTTTACAATGAGCAGTTCTTC. This translates into CSAPPNLGGAFYNEQFF. The chain uses TRBV29-1 and TRBJ2-1, with 8 nucleotides matching TRBD2. The V segment lost 7 bases and the J segment 4 bases; nucleotides outside the gene matches: 18. The CDR3 is 17 amino acids. The germline V gene has CDR1 SQVTM and CDR2 ANQGSEA.

This clonotype has ten or more counts. The rearrangement joins TRBV11-2 to TRBJ1-4, with D possibly being TRBD1 (6 bases). The CDR3 sequence is 15 residues long. The germline V gene has CDR1 SGHAT and CDR2 FQNNGV. The V gene lost 5 bases and the J gene lost 5 bases, with 15 bases spanning the gap. CDR3 in DNA: TGTGCCAGCAGCGCACAGGGTCGGGGAAATGAAAAACTGTTTTTT. Encoded protein: CASSAQGRGNEKLFF.

Ten or more counts support this clonotype. V gene TRBV7-2 combines with J gene TRBJ2-5; the D gene is possibly TRBD2 (5 bases). Trimming took off 2 bases at V and 1 base at J, with 8 bases between the two ends. The CDR3 has 14 residues. CDR1 SGHTA and CDR2 FQGNSA come from the germline V gene. The DNA for the CDR3 is TGTGCCAGCAGCTTATTGGACTTCCAAGAGACCCAGTACTTC. As protein: CASSLLDFQETQYF.

This clonotype was observed at least ten times. This sequence joins TRBV28 and TRBJ2-5, with a weak D call TRBD1 (7 bases). Trimming shortened V by 6 bases and J by 6 bases, and 23 bases separated the two germline ends. This CDR3 comprises 16 residues. In germline, CDR1 is MDHEN, CDR2 SYDVKM. CDR3 coding DNA: TGTGCCAGCAGCTCGGGGGACAGAGTATCCCCTAAGACCCAGTACTTC. It specifies CASSSGDRVSPKTQYF. Complete variable domain (other parts from reference TRBV28 and TRBJ2-5): DVKVTQSSRYLVKRTGEKVFLECVQDMDHENMFWYRQDPGLGLRLIYFSYDVKMKEKGDIPEGYSVSREKKERFSLILESASTNQTSMYLCASSSGDRVSPKTQYFGPGTRLLVL.

This clonotype was found many times. This chain uses TRBV12-3 or TRBV12-4 with TRBJ1-6, with D possibly matching TRBD1 (5 bases). The CDR3 length is 15 residues. V lost 5 bases and J 9 bases, leaving 17 bases between the germline ends. CDR3: CASSPRPGGSSPLHF. The CDR3 DNA is TGTGCCAGCAGTCCCCGGCCCGGGGGGAGTTCACCCCTCCACTTT.

This clonotype was observed at least ten times. V usage is TRBV5-1 and J usage is TRBJ1-1; perhaps TRBD1 as D (6 bases). Germline loops: CDR1 SGHRS, CDR2 YFSETQ. Between the trimmed V and J ends, which lost 6 bases and 2 bases, there was a span of 20 bases. The CDR3 is 16 amino acids. CDR3 nucleotides: TGCGCCAGCATCACCGGAGGGGGGGGCGAAAACACTGAAGCTTTCTTT. Translation gives CASITGGGGENTEAFF.

Many counts were recorded for this clonotype. The chain has TRBV29-1 and TRBJ2-7, with TRBD2 matching over 11 bases. Germline V gene sequence: CDR1 SQVTM, CDR2 ANQGSEA. Trimming at V came to 5 bases and at J to 1 base, leaving 1 base not matched to a gene. This CDR3 spans 13 amino acids. The CDR3 region has the DNA TGCAGCGTTCGACTAGCGGGATCCTACGAGCAGTACTTC. Amino acid sequence: CSVRLAGSYEQYF.

This sequence joins TRBV7-2 and TRBJ1-1; D is undetermined. CDR1 and CDR2 (germline): SGHTA, FQGNSA. The V end was cut by 5 bases, the J end by 0 bases, with 13 bases between. There are 15 residues in the CDR3. The CDR3 nucleotides read TGTGCCAGCAGCGCGGGATGGGGAATGAACACTGAAGCTTTCTTT. Its translation: CASSAGWGMNTEAFF.

In its sample, this clonotype was seen a few times. This sequence joins TRBV6-1 and TRBJ2-1; TRBD1 agrees at 9 bases. The germline V gene encodes CDR1 MNHNS and CDR2 SASEGT. The CDR3 has 15 residues. With V trimmed by 11 bases and J by 4 bases, 12 bases remained unmatched. The CDR3 here is CAWPPGTGQYNEQFF. The CDR3 region has the DNA TGTGCCTGGCCCCCCGGGACAGGGCAGTACAATGAGCAGTTCTTC.

The J gene is TRBJ2-7, the V gene TRBV4-1, with TRBD1 matching 8 bases. V gave up 1 base and J gave up 3 bases; unmatched junction bases: 5. Germline V CDR1 and CDR2: MGHRA, YSYEKL. The CDR3 length is 15 residues. The CDR3 DNA sequence: TGCGCCAGCAGCCAAGTTGGACAGGGTCTCTACGAGCAGTACTTC. Protein product: CASSQVGQGLYEQYF.

This clonotype was observed a few times. The rearrangement links TRBV19 to TRBJ1-4; no clear D. This CDR3 has 14 amino acids. Germline loops: CDR1 LNHDA, CDR2 SQIVND (reference sequence). V lost 6 bases and J lost 8, with 16 bases in between. In DNA, the CDR3 is TGTGCCAGTAGCTTTCGGAGCGGGAGCGAAAAACTGTTTTTT. As protein: CASSFRSGSEKLFF. Variable domain in full (rest from reference TRBV19 and TRBJ1-4): DGGITQSPKYLFRKEGQNVTLSCEQNLNHDAMYWYRQDPGQGLRLIYYSQIVNDFQKGDIAEGYSVSREKKESFPLTVTSAQKNPTAFYLCASSFRSGSEKLFFGSGTQLSVL.

This clonotype was seen ten or more times. CDR3 nucleotide sequence: TGCGCCAGCAGATCCGGGACAGCCGAAAAATCCCCCCAGTACTTC. It yields the protein CASRSGTAEKSPQYF. The rearrangement joins TRBV5-1 to TRBJ2-5, with TRBD1 identical over 7 bases. Germline V lookup: CDR1 SGHRS, CDR2 YFSETQ. The CDR3 extends over 15 amino acids. The V segment lost 5 bases and the J segment 9 bases; nucleotides outside the gene matches: 16.

This chain joins TRBV12-3 or TRBV12-4 and TRBJ1-3; D remains unclear. CDR3 length: 15 amino acids. Trimming cost V 1 base and J 8 bases, with 15 bases left between them. The CDR3 DNA reads as TGTGCCAGCAGTTTAGAGCTCAGGAGGAGTTACACCATATATTTT. This gives the protein CASSLELRRSYTIYF.

In this sample, this clonotype turned up many times. The chain joins TRBV10-1 to TRBJ2-7; D possibly corresponds to TRBD1 (6 bases). The CDR3 is 13 amino acids. With 11 bases removed from V and 3 bases from J, the gap between germline ends came to 17 bases. Germline loops: CDR1 WNHNN, CDR2 SYGVQD (reference sequence). The CDR3 DNA reads TGCGCCTCCCCAGTACAGGGATTCTACGAGCAGTACTTC. This encodes CASPVQGFYEQYF.

This clonotype occurred many times. The genes are TRBV20-1 and TRBJ1-1; 8 positions match TRBD1. Looked up from germline, CDR1 is DFQATT and CDR2 is SNEGSKA (reference sequence). There are 14 residues in the CDR3. J lost 1 base, V lost 4 bases, and 5 bases had no gene match. Here the CDR3 reads CSAMDRVGNTEAFF. CDR3 nucleotides: TGCAGTGCTATGGACAGGGTGGGGAACACTGAAGCTTTCTTT.

The chain joins TRBV5-1 to TRBJ2-2; D might be TRBD2 (7 bases). Germline V gene sequence: CDR1 SGHRS, CDR2 YFSETQ. This CDR3 is 16 amino acids long. Trimming shortened V by 0 bases and J by 7 bases, and 16 bases separated the two germline ends. The CDR3 DNA sequence: TGCGCCAGCAGCTTGGTTCGGGGGGCCGGGGACGGGGAGCTGTTTTTT. Residues: CASSLVRGAGDGELFF.

This clonotype has only one observation. V gene TRBV7-2 combines with J gene TRBJ2-4; 12 bases map to TRBD2. In germline, CDR1 is SGHTA, CDR2 FQGNSA. The CDR3 extends over 15 amino acids. V lost 2 bases to trimming and J lost 10 bases; unmatched junction nucleotides: 6. Here the CDR3 DNA reads TGTGCCAGCAGCTTACGGGCTAGCGGGGGGGCAATTCAGTACTTC. Translating it yields CASSLRASGGAIQYF.

In this sample, this clonotype turned up a few times. The V and J genes are TRBV25-1 and TRBJ1-4; the match to TRBD1 covers 7 bases. Germline V gene sequence: CDR1 MGHDK, CDR2 SYGVNS. Trimming at V came to 3 bases and at J to 8 bases, leaving 3 bases not matched to a gene. The CDR3 covers 13 residues. The CDR3 reads CASSDRGYEKLFF. The CDR3 DNA sequence: TGTGCCAGCAGTGACAGGGGGTACGAAAAACTGTTTTTT. Combining the CDR3 with reference TRBV25-1 and TRBJ1-4 gives the whole variable domain EADIYQTPRYLVIGTGKKITLECSQTMGHDKMYWYQQDPGMELHLIHYSYGVNSTEKGDLSSESTVSRIRTEHFPLTLESARPSHTSQYLCASSDRGYEKLFFGSGTQLSVL.

Worth noting for this clonotype: A read error is likely, as this CDR3 ends without the conserved phenylalanine or tryptophan. The chain uses TRBV12-3 or TRBV12-4 and TRBJ2-2; D may be TRBD1 or TRBD2 (6 bases each). This CDR3 is built from 16 residues. The V end lost 5 bases, the J end lost 5 bases, and 18 bases lay between the germline ends. The CDR3: CASSATGATGTGELFC. CDR3 DNA sequence: TGTGCCAGCAGTGCTACGGGGGCGACGGGAACCGGGGAGCTGTTTTGT.

This clonotype has only a few counts. This chain links TRBV12-5 with TRBJ1-4; possibly TRBD1 for D (5 bases). CDR1 is LGHNT and CDR2 is FRNRAP in the germline V gene. There are 15 residues in the CDR3. V shed 6 bases and J shed 8 bases, with 19 bases lying between them. CDR3 nucleotides: TGTGCTAGTGGCCCCGGGACTCCTGGGACGGAAAAACTGTTTTTT. Its protein product is CASGPGTPGTEKLFF.

Details on this clonotype: A much larger clone differs by one base, so this may be a read error. J is TRBJ1-1 and V is TRBV12-3 or TRBV12-4, with 8 bases lining up with TRBD1. This CDR3 is 15 amino acids long. The CDR3 protein is CASSTRQGSRTEALF. CDR3 sequence (DNA): TGTGCCAGCAGTACCCGACAGGGGAGTAGGACTGAAGCTCTCTTT.

The chain couples TRBV7-2 to TRBJ2-2; D is perhaps TRBD1 (6 bases). Trimming removed 4 bases from V and 2 bases from J, with 11 bases in between. The CDR3 totals 15 residues. Germline loops: CDR1 SGHTA, CDR2 FQGNSA. CDR3: CASSWGLANTGELFF. The DNA of the CDR3 is TGTGCCAGCAGCTGGGGGCTAGCTAACACCGGGGAGCTGTTTTTT.

This clonotype has at least ten counts. The genes are TRBV20-1 and TRBJ2-3, with unresolved D. Germline lookup yields CDR1 DFQATT and CDR2 SNEGSKA (reference sequence). V dropped 3 bases and J dropped 6 bases, with 13 bases sitting between them. This CDR3 has 13 amino acids. CDR3 nucleotides: TGCAGTGCTAGTATCAGTCCTCCGGATACGCAGTATTTT. Translated, it gives CSASISPPDTQYF.

This clonotype occurred many times. This chain connects TRBV20-1 to TRBJ2-1; D gene unclear. The CDR3 covers 13 residues. Looked up from germline, CDR1 is DFQATT and CDR2 is SNEGSKA (reference sequence). V lost 6 bases and J lost 0, with 9 bases in between. The CDR3 nucleotides read TGCAGTGCCGCAGAGTACTCCTACAATGAGCAGTTCTTC. Translated: CSAAEYSYNEQFF.

This clonotype was counted at least ten times. The chain joins TRBV6-1 to TRBJ1-2, with D possibly being TRBD1 (6 bases). This CDR3 is built from 14 residues. The V end lost 5 bases, the J end lost 8 bases, and 18 bases lay between the germline ends. The germline CDR1 and CDR2 sequences are MNHNS and SASEGT. As DNA, the CDR3 is TGTGCCAGCAGTCAGGGGACACAGACGGTCGGCTACACCTTC. It is translated as CASSQGTQTVGYTF.

J is TRBJ1-3 and V is TRBV14, with D hard to call. Germline V gene lookup returns CDR1 SGHDN and CDR2 FVKESK. The CDR3 runs 17 residues. The V gene lost 2 bases and the J gene lost 0 bases, with 14 bases spanning the gap. CDR3 in amino acids: CASSQSTGRDSGNTIYF. CDR3 nucleotides: TGTGCCAGCAGCCAATCGACCGGAAGGGACTCTGGAAACACCATATATTTT. The full variable domain, in which reference TRBV14 and TRBJ1-3 provide the parts outside the CDR3, is EAGVTQFPSHSVIEKGQTVTLRCDPISGHDNLYWYRRVMGKEIKFLLHFVKESKQDESGMPNNRFLAERTGGTYSTLKVQPAELEDSGVYFCASSQSTGRDSGNTIYFGEGSWLTVV.

In its sample, this clonotype was seen a few times. The chain uses TRBV7-9 and TRBJ2-7, with TRBD1 matching 8 bases. This CDR3 is 14 amino acids long. V shed 5 bases and J 5 bases; nucleotides not matched to a gene: 8. Germline V gene lookup returns CDR1 SEHNR and CDR2 FQNEAQ (reference sequence). The CDR3 region is CASSLRQGFDEQYF. The CDR3 DNA reads as TGTGCCAGCAGCCTCCGACAGGGGTTCGACGAGCAGTACTTC.

This clonotype was observed at least ten times. CDR3 sequence (DNA): TGTGCCAGCAGTCCCGGACAGGGATTGAACACTGAAGCTTTCTTT. Protein: CASSPGQGLNTEAFF. The J gene is TRBJ1-1, the V gene TRBV12-3 or TRBV12-4, with 8 nucleotides matching TRBD1. This CDR3 has 15 residues. V was pared by 5 bases and J by 0 bases, with 5 bases of the junction left unmatched.

Comments on this clonotype: In this CDR3 the conserved last residue, phenylalanine or tryptophan, is missing, so a read error is likely. The chain carries TRBV5-1 and TRBJ2-5; D is undetermined. CDR1 and CDR2 (germline): SGHRS, YFSETQ. The CDR3 loop spans 12 amino acids. Trimming removed 4 bases at V and 5 bases at J, with 9 bases between. CDR3 residues: CASSGIRETQYL. CDR3 DNA sequence: TGCGCCAGCAGCGGGATCCGGGAGACCCAGTACCTC.

This clonotype was recorded many times. V usage is TRBV15 and J usage is TRBJ2-7; perhaps D is TRBD1 or TRBD2 (5 bases each). The CDR3 extends over 17 amino acids. V lost 0 bases, J lost 1 base, and 16 bases lay in between. Germline V gives CDR1 LNHNV, CDR2 YYDKDF (reference sequence). Here the CDR3 DNA reads TGTGCCACCAGCAGAGATGGGGCCGGGGCAGGATCCTACGAGCAGTACTTC. This encodes CATSRDGAGAGSYEQYF.

This clonotype was picked up a small number of times. The rearrangement links TRBV5-1 to TRBJ2-5, with 8 bases lining up with TRBD1. This CDR3 spans 18 amino acids. V trimming: 0 bases; J trimming: 0 bases; junction bases outside the gene matches: 10. Germline loops: CDR1 SGHRS, CDR2 YFSETQ. Written as DNA, the CDR3 is TGCGCCAGCAGCTTGGGTGTCCAGGGGGCCCAGTACCAAGAGACCCAGTACTTC. Protein: CASSLGVQGAQYQETQYF.